A single T cell receptor beta chain is shown here with its context. No antigen is known for it. J gave up 2 bases and V 4 bases, and 4 bases lay outside the gene matches. The CDR3 has 14 residues. The germline V gene has CDR1 SEHNR and CDR2 FQNEAQ (reference sequence). PCR primers comprised 60 Vbeta and 13 Jbeta primers. The repertoire was sequenced with immunoSEQ multiplex PCR; TCRdb's copy has only in-frame clones and lacks some. The sample lists hundreds of thousands of clones; about 81% were seen once. This record belongs to a study of cytomegalovirus exposure and HLA in healthy donors. Regarding the study as a whole: With further analysis later on, most CMV-associated TCR beta chains appeared HLA-restricted.

The material sequenced was PBMCs. V is TRBV7-9 and J is TRBJ2-7; 8 bases line up with TRBD1. This sequence was found in a man aged 35 to 55 in good health and CMV-seropositive. The CDR3 bases are TGTGCCAGCAGCTCGACAGGGGACCCCTACGAGCAGTACGTC. It specifies CASSSTGDPYEQYV.